These 28 T cell receptor beta chains came from one sample sequenced in a study of T cells in Graves' hyperthyroidism and ophthalmopathy. Using RNA transcripts as the source, TCR beta CDR3 regions were amplified. The HTBI primer set served for first-round RT-PCR of the TCR CDR3. TCRdb independently ran MiXCR on the multiplex PCR reads; one entry per CDR3 protein. The table has hundreds of thousands of distinct CDR3 sequences, about two fifths seen once; the top ten hold about 9%. Sequencing input: blood. Receptor source: a man aged 18 to 29 with Graves' hyperthyroidism.

CDR3 bases: TGTGCCACCAGCAGAGAAGCTAGGACCTACGAGCAGTACTTC. It translates to CATSREARTYEQYF. The rearrangement links TRBV15 to TRBJ2-7, with D unclear. The V end was cut by 0 bases, the J end by 2 bases, with 8 bases between. This CDR3 is 14 amino acids long. From germline, CDR1 is LNHNV and CDR2 YYDKDF (reference sequence).

The rearrangement uses TRBV12-3 or TRBV12-4 and TRBJ1-1; D is ambiguous. V was shortened by 5 bases and J by 1 base, with 11 bases between the two germline ends. The CDR3 covers 14 residues. The CDR3 nucleotides read TGTGCCAGCAGTGCAAGCCAGGCGAACACTGAAGCTTTCTTT. Encoded protein: CASSASQANTEAFF.

V gene TRBV9 combines with J gene TRBJ2-7, with a possible D match to TRBD1 (5 bases). Germline V gives CDR1 SGDLS, CDR2 YYNGEE. Trimming left V 7 bases short and J 0 bases short, with 20 bases between. The CDR3 loop spans 16 amino acids. This chain's CDR3 is CASGSPPDISSYEQYF. In DNA, the CDR3 is TGTGCCAGCGGCTCCCCGCCGGACATCAGCTCCTACGAGCAGTACTTC.

In this sample, this clonotype turned up many times. The chain has TRBV7-9 and TRBJ1-3; D not resolved. Trimming removed 6 bases from V and 2 bases from J, with 11 bases in between. Germline CDR1 is SEHNR and CDR2 is FQNEAQ (reference sequence). This CDR3 region has 14 residues. The CDR3 DNA reads TGTGCCAGCAGTTCACCTAACGCTGGAAACACCATATATTTT. As protein: CASSSPNAGNTIYF.

This chain joins TRBV9 and TRBJ2-7; D ambiguous. Germline loops: CDR1 SGDLS, CDR2 YYNGEE. Trimming shortened V by 4 bases and J by 10 bases, and 18 bases separated the two germline ends. This CDR3 has 13 residues. The CDR3 is CASSLASQLDQYF. The DNA of the CDR3 is TGTGCCAGCAGCTTGGCTTCACAGCTCGATCAGTACTTC.

The chain employs TRBV12-3 or TRBV12-4 and TRBJ1-4; 8 nucleotides agree with TRBD1. The V gene end was trimmed by 1 base and the J gene end by 4 bases; junction bases not matched to a gene: 5. This CDR3 has 16 amino acids. In DNA form, the CDR3 reads TGTGCCAGCAGTTTAGACGGGACAGGCATTAATGAAAAACTGTTTTTT. Its translation: CASSLDGTGINEKLFF.

The chain couples TRBV29-1 to TRBJ2-1; 7 bases match TRBD1. Germline values: CDR1 SQVTM, CDR2 ANQGSEA. The CDR3 consists of 14 residues. With V trimmed by 1 base and J by 6 bases, 6 bases remained unmatched. CDR3: CSVEGQGVGNEQFF. Here the CDR3 DNA reads TGCAGCGTTGAAGGGCAGGGGGTCGGCAATGAGCAGTTCTTC.

The V and J genes are TRBV12-5 and TRBJ1-2, with TRBD1 matching 7 bases. The V segment lost 3 bases and the J segment 4 bases; nucleotides outside the gene matches: 11. CDR3 length equals 16 residues. Germline V CDR1 and CDR2: LGHNT, FRNRAP. In nucleotides, the CDR3 is TGTGCTAGTGGTTTTCGATCAGGGGGGCGCTCCTATGGCTACACCTTC. Translation: CASGFRSGGRSYGYTF.

Comment on this clonotype: Possible read error: a much larger clone is one base away. V is TRBV24-1 and J is TRBJ1-5; D gene unclear. The CDR3 runs to 15 residues. In germline, CDR1 is KGHDR, CDR2 SFDVKD. CDR3 DNA: TGTGCCACCAGTGCCTCGGGGAAGAGCAGTCAGCCCCAGCATTTT. It is translated as CATSASGKSSQPQHF.

The J gene is TRBJ1-3, the V gene TRBV7-9; D gene unclear. Trimming left V 1 base short and J 0 bases short, with 10 bases between. The germline CDR1 and CDR2 sequences are SEHNR and FQNEAQ (reference sequence). The CDR3 is 16 residues long. The CDR3 DNA sequence: TGTGCCAGCAGCTTAGTACCGGGTCTCTCTGGAAACACCATATATTTT. Encoded protein: CASSLVPGLSGNTIYF.

A remark on this clonotype: This could be a read error, since a much larger clone is one nucleotide away. CDR3 protein: CASSLALSQYF. In nucleotides, the CDR3 is TGTGCCAGCAGCTTAGCGCTCTCTCAGTACTTC. The chain carries TRBV7-9 and TRBJ2-7; D remains ambiguous. CDR3 length: 11 residues. Germline CDR1 is SEHNR and CDR2 is FQNEAQ (reference sequence). Trimming stripped 0 bases from V and 10 bases from J, with 7 bases between.

This clonotype was detected only once. The gene calls are TRBV10-2 and TRBJ2-7; 13 nucleotides align to TRBD2. Per germline, CDR1 WSHSY and CDR2 SAAADI. This CDR3 spans 16 amino acids. The junction had 7 bases not matched to a gene; V was cut back by 5 bases and J by 3 bases. The CDR3 bases are TGCGCCAGCAGTACTCGGACTAGCGGGGGAGGCTACGAGCAGTACTTC. Translation: CASSTRTSGGGYEQYF.

This clonotype was found a few times. The chain couples TRBV5-1 to TRBJ1-5; D might be TRBD1 (5 bases). From germline, CDR1 is SGHRS and CDR2 YFSETQ. The CDR3 contains 15 residues. Trimming stripped 5 bases from V and 2 bases from J, with 14 bases between. This CDR3 is CASSWDDQGNQPQHF. CDR3 nucleotides: TGCGCCAGCAGTTGGGACGACCAAGGCAATCAGCCCCAGCATTTT.

In its sample, this clonotype was seen many times. The chain employs TRBV29-1 and TRBJ2-5; 10 positions agree with TRBD1. The CDR3 consists of 14 residues. V dropped 4 bases and J dropped 3; count of bases not matched to a gene: 5. The germline V gene encodes CDR1 SQVTM and CDR2 ANQGSEA. The CDR3 nucleotides are TGCAGCGTTGTTTACGGGACAGGGGAAGAGACCCAGTACTTC. This gives the protein CSVVYGTGEETQYF.

The chain links TRBV20-1 to TRBJ2-7; no clear D gene. The germline CDR1 and CDR2 sequences are DFQATT and SNEGSKA (reference sequence). This CDR3 has 15 amino acids. Trimming stripped 5 bases from V and 0 bases from J, with 17 bases between. Written as DNA, the CDR3 is TGCAGTGCTTACGGGTTAGACCGAGACTCCTACGAGCAGTACTTC. Amino acids: CSAYGLDRDSYEQYF.

Note on this clonotype: The CDR3 carries no conserved terminal phenylalanine or tryptophan, so it likely arises from a read error. V gene TRBV29-1 combines with J gene TRBJ1-1; D call uncertain. Germline CDR1 is SQVTM and CDR2 is ANQGSEA. Trimming stripped 4 bases from V and 4 bases from J, with 10 bases between. This CDR3 is built from 12 residues. The CDR3 loop is CSVVPGSTEAFL. Written as DNA, the CDR3 is TGCAGCGTTGTTCCGGGAAGCACTGAAGCTTTCCTT.

This clonotype came up many times. The chain uses TRBV2 and TRBJ2-7; 7 nucleotides align to TRBD2. The CDR3 sequence is 15 residues long. J gave up 1 base and V 7 bases, and 10 bases lay outside the gene matches. Germline V lookup: CDR1 SNHLY, CDR2 FYNNEI. DNA of the CDR3: TGTGCCAGCATTACTTACGGGGGGAGGTCCTACGAGCAGTACTTC. Translated, it gives CASITYGGRSYEQYF.

The gene calls are TRBV5-1 and TRBJ2-7; the match to TRBD1 covers 7 bases. V was pared by 2 bases and J by 2 bases, with 7 bases of the junction left unmatched. The CDR3 is 15 residues long. Germline CDR1 and CDR2: SGHRS and YFSETQ. CDR3 sequence: CASSLGQGQTYEQYF. In nucleotides, the CDR3 is TGCGCCAGCAGCTTAGGCCAGGGACAGACCTACGAGCAGTACTTC.

Comment on this clonotype: A junction end diverges from the germline sequence, so it may reflect a read error. The chain is built from TRBV24-1 and TRBJ2-6; 7 positions match TRBD1. Germline lookup yields CDR1 KGHDR and CDR2 SFDVKD. CDR3 length: 12 amino acids. The CDR3 nucleotides read TGTGCCACCAGTGATCAGACAGGGAGTAGGGCTTTC. This translates into CATSDQTGSRAF.

The chain joins TRBV10-2 to TRBJ1-6; D remains ambiguous. Trimming stripped 0 bases from V and 9 bases from J, with 6 bases between. CDR3 length: 13 residues. Germline-derived CDR1 and CDR2 are WSHSY and SAAADI. For the CDR3, the DNA is TGCGCCAGCAGTGAGTCACCGAGTTCACCCCTCCACTTT. The encoded protein is CASSESPSSPLHF.

The table lists this clonotype with many counts. The genes are TRBV7-9 and TRBJ2-5; the D call may be TRBD1 or TRBD2 (6 bases each). The CDR3 is made up of 16 amino acids. V lost 6 bases to trimming and J lost 5 bases, with 22 bases between them. Germline CDR1 SEHNR, CDR2 FQNEAQ (reference sequence). Written as DNA, the CDR3 is TGTGCCAGCAGTCCCAATGGACGGGGGCGGATGGAGACCCAGTACTTC. This gives the protein CASSPNGRGRMETQYF.

In this sample, this clonotype turned up many times. The CDR3 sequence is CASSPRDRNLNTEAFF. For the CDR3, the DNA is TGCGCCAGCAGCCCTAGGGACAGGAATTTGAACACTGAAGCTTTCTTT. This chain links TRBV5-1 with TRBJ1-1; 8 nucleotides match TRBD1. CDR3 length: 16 residues. Germline V gives CDR1 SGHRS, CDR2 YFSETQ. V shed 4 bases, J shed 0 bases, and the junction held 8 bases outside the gene matches.

In its sample, this clonotype was seen many times. The genes are TRBV9 and TRBJ1-1; TRBD1 matches 7 bases. The CDR3 consists of 15 residues. V lost 4 bases and J lost 4; bases outside the gene matches: 10. Germline V gene lookup returns CDR1 SGDLS and CDR2 YYNGEE. This CDR3 is CASSTSGTALTEAFF. CDR3 DNA sequence: TGTGCCAGCAGCACCTCCGGGACAGCCCTCACTGAAGCTTTCTTT.

Worth noting for this clonotype: This may arise from a read error, as a much more abundant clone is one base away. The chain couples TRBV19 to TRBJ2-5; D uncertain. The V gene lost 5 bases and the J gene lost 5 bases, with 18 bases spanning the gap. This CDR3 is built from 15 residues. Germline values: CDR1 LNHDA, CDR2 SQIVND (reference sequence). CDR3 in DNA: TGTGCCAGTAGTCAAGGGCACATCCTAGGGGAGACCCAGTACTTC. Translated, it gives CASSQGHILGETQYF.

This chain links TRBV15 with TRBJ1-1, with a possible D match to TRBD1 (5 bases). The V gene's germline CDR1 is LNHNV and CDR2 YYDKDF (reference sequence). This CDR3 has 13 amino acids. V was trimmed by 8 bases and J by 4 bases, leaving 14 bases between them. The CDR3 bases are TGTGCCACCTCGGGGAGCGGGGGCACTGAAGCTTTCTTT. Protein product: CATSGSGGTEAFF.

This clonotype was counted between two and nine times. The chain links TRBV7-2 to TRBJ2-7, with 10 bases that match TRBD2. Germline CDR1 SGHTA, CDR2 FQGNSA. J gave up 5 bases and V 1 base, and 2 bases lay outside the gene matches. The CDR3 length is 14 residues. The CDR3 loop is CASSLGLAGHEQYF. CDR3 nucleotide sequence: TGTGCCAGCAGCTTAGGACTAGCGGGCCACGAGCAGTACTTC.

V usage is TRBV7-9 and J usage is TRBJ1-2; D possibly corresponds to TRBD1 (6 bases). This CDR3 is built from 15 residues. Germline V gene lookup returns CDR1 SEHNR and CDR2 FQNEAQ (reference sequence). V shed 5 bases and J shed 6 bases, with 19 bases lying between them. DNA for the CDR3: TGTGCCAGCAGCCAGGTGGTTGCAGGGGAGGATGGCTACACCTTC. Translated: CASSQVVAGEDGYTF. The full variable domain, completed using reference TRBV7-9 and TRBJ1-2, is DTGVSQNPRHKITKRGQNVTFRCDPISEHNRLYWYRQTLGQGPEFLTYFQNEAQLEKSRLLSDRFSAERPKGSFSTLEIQRTEQGDSAMYLCASSQVVAGEDGYTFGSGTRLTVV.

The rearrangement links TRBV10-3 to TRBJ1-6, with no clear D. This CDR3 is 17 amino acids long. Germline V gene lookup returns CDR1 ENHRY and CDR2 SYGVKD. Trimming stripped 2 bases from V and 0 bases from J, with 11 bases between. The DNA for the CDR3 is TGTGCCATCAGTGAGCAGCGGGGAGGCTCCTATAATTCACCCCTCCACTTT. Translation: CAISEQRGGSYNSPLHF.